Below are 8 T cell receptor beta chains sequenced from a single sample in a study of blood T cells in healthy people across ages. A second PCR of roughly 7 to 11 cycles used a sample-barcoded 5' primer and a J-beta primer mix. Each CDR3 protein is one row after TCRdb ran MiXCR on the 5' RACE reads. The table lists 550,000 to 700,000 distinct CDR3 sequences, 27% of them singletons. The sample taken for sequencing was blood. These receptors originate from a woman in her seventies in good health.

The chain recombines TRBV20-1 with TRBJ1-2; D is ambiguous. The germline gives CDR1 DFQATT, CDR2 SNEGSKA (reference sequence). There are 14 residues in the CDR3. The V gene lost 3 bases and the J gene lost 7 bases, with 18 bases spanning the gap. The CDR3 bases are TGCAGTGCTAGGCCGGGAGTTGATCCAGTTGGCTACACCTTC. As protein: CSARPGVDPVGYTF.

This clonotype was seen only a few times. An end of the junction differs from the germline gene, which may be a read error. This chain uses TRBV4-3 with TRBJ1-5, with D possibly matching TRBD1 (5 bases). The CDR3 consists of 14 residues. CDR1 is LGHNA and CDR2 is YSLEER in the germline V gene. CDR3 sequence reads: CVSSLERGYQPQHF. Written as DNA, the CDR3 is TGCGTCAGCAGCCTCGAAAGGGGTTATCAGCCCCAGCATTTT.

The J gene is TRBJ2-4, the V gene TRBV6-1; TRBD1 agrees at 7 bases. The ends lost 5 bases at V and 9 bases at J; junction bases unmatched: 7. CDR1 is MNHNS, CDR2 SASEGT, per germline. The CDR3 length is 13 residues. The DNA of the CDR3 is TGTGCCAGCAGTCTGACAGGGACAACCATTCAGTACTTC. It translates to CASSLTGTTIQYF.

The chain carries TRBV10-3 and TRBJ2-7; perhaps TRBD1 as D (6 bases). The CDR3 sequence is 14 residues long. V was trimmed by 4 bases and J by 4 bases, leaving 14 bases between them. In germline, CDR1 is ENHRY, CDR2 SYGVKD. The CDR3 here is CAISGTKGEYEQYF. DNA of the CDR3: TGTGCCATCAGTGGCACCAAGGGGGAATACGAGCAGTACTTC.

In this sample, this clonotype turned up a few times. V gene TRBV7-9 combines with J gene TRBJ2-3; D call uncertain. Germline V gene data show CDR1 as SEHNR and CDR2 as FQNEAQ (reference sequence). The CDR3 spans 13 residues. The V end was cut by 4 bases, the J end by 7 bases, with 12 bases between. This CDR3 is CASSSDVVNTQYF. The DNA of the CDR3 is TGTGCCAGCAGCTCCGACGTGGTAAATACGCAGTATTTT.

This clonotype was observed a few times. The chain has TRBV9 and TRBJ1-1; D might be TRBD1 (5 bases). Germline V CDR1 and CDR2: SGDLS, YYNGEE. Trimming took 0 bases from V and 10 from J, leaving 13 bases between them. The CDR3 length is 13 residues. DNA for the CDR3: TGTGCCAGCAGCGTAGGGGGGGGGAGTCGAGCTTTCTTT. Protein product: CASSVGGGSRAFF.

The rearrangement uses TRBV2 and TRBJ2-3; 7 bases fit TRBD2. Trimming at V came to 6 bases and at J to 6 bases, leaving 3 bases not matched to a gene. This CDR3 has 12 residues. Looked up from germline, CDR1 is SNHLY and CDR2 is FYNNEI. CDR3 loop: CASRRESDTQYF. CDR3 coding DNA: TGTGCCAGCAGGCGGGAGTCGGATACGCAGTATTTT.

This clonotype was seen more than once but under ten times. One junction end disagrees with the germline gene, perhaps due to a read error. The gene calls are TRBV4-1 and TRBJ1-1; 7 nucleotides align to TRBD1. Germline V CDR1 and CDR2: MGHRA, YSYEKL. This CDR3 is 15 amino acids long. CDR3 amino acids: CASSQGTQGNTGAFF. The CDR3 nucleotides are TGCGCCAGCAGCCAAGGGACACAGGGGAACACTGGAGCTTTCTTT.